Below are 4 T cell receptor beta chains sequenced from a single sample in a study of persistence of HIV-infected CD4 T cells (TCRdb year 2020). Their antigens are not known. TCRbeta repertoires were sequenced from genomic DNA with the immunoSEQ hsTCRB assay version 4 in survey mode. Drawn from immuneACCESS, this table holds only the in-frame rearrangements with V and J called that TCRdb kept. Clones are partly lost; checked studies trace under half to an unresolved V gene and leave the rest unexplained. This sample holds about 48,000 clones; 70% to 80% were observed only once. Jointly, the top ten make up around 3% of the sample. The treatment or condition label, as the study defines it: suppressive antiretroviral therapy. Lysates of CMV-infected fibroblasts were used at approximately 10 ug/mL for cell stimulation. Memory CD4+ T cells that did not respond, being CD40L-negative, CD69-negative and CD45RO-high, were sorted as memory populations depleted of antigen-responding cells.

Source: CD4+ T cells sorted from PBMCs after roughly 18-hour stimulation, taken from a patient who received antiretroviral therapy. The cell subset or site label of this sample denotes: CD40L-CD69- CD45RO-high memory CD4 T cells not responding to CMV lysate. All receptors come from an adult man with HIV who was CMV-seropositive.

This clone has just a few counts. The chain recombines TRBV19 with TRBJ1-1; D is unresolved. CDR1 is LNHDA and CDR2 is SQIVND in the germline V gene (reference sequence). The CDR3 has 14 residues. The V end was cut by 2 bases, the J end by 4 bases, with 11 bases between. CDR3 in amino acids: CASSIRKDVTEAFF. The CDR3 region has the DNA TGTGCCAGTAGTATAAGGAAGGATGTCACTGAAGCTTTCTTT.

V usage is TRBV5-3 and J usage is TRBJ1-2, with unresolved D. TRBV5-3 is an ORF; its function is uncertain. This CDR3 contains 15 residues. The V and J ends lost 8 bases and 8 bases respectively, with 25 bases between them. The CDR3: CARSHHTAQEVGYTF. In DNA, the CDR3 is TGTGCCAGGAGCCATCATACAGCCCAGGAGGTGGGCTACACCTTC.

The chain couples TRBV18 to TRBJ2-7, with TRBD2 matching over 9 bases. The germline gives CDR1 KGHSH, CDR2 LQKENI. V shed 4 bases and J 3 bases; nucleotides not matched to a gene: 7. This CDR3 is 15 amino acids long. CDR3 bases: TGTGCCAGCTCACGGTCTAGCGGGGTGATCTACGAGCAGTACTTC. Its translation: CASSRSSGVIYEQYF.

The rearrangement uses TRBV3-1 (or the pseudogene TRBV3-2) and TRBJ2-1; 13 bases are a match to TRBD2. CDR1 is LGHDT and CDR2 is YNNKEL in the germline V gene (reference sequence). The CDR3 length is 17 residues. The ends lost 0 bases at V and 9 bases at J; junction bases unmatched: 8. The CDR3 bases are TGTGCCAGCAGCCAAGATCAACTAGCGGGGGGGAAGCGTGAGCAGTTCTTC. This gives the protein CASSQDQLAGGKREQFF.